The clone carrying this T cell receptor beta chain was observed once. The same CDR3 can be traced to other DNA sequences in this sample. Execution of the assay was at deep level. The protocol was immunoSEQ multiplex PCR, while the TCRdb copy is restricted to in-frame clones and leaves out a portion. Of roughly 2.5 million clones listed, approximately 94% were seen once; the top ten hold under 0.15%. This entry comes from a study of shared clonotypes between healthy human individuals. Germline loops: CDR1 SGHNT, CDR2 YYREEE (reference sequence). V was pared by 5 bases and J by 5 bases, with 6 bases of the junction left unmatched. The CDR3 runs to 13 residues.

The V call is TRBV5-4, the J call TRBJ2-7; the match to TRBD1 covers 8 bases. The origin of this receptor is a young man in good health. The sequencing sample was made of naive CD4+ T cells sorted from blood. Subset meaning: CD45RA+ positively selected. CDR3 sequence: CASSPTGGHEQYF. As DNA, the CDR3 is TGTGCCAGCAGTCCAACAGGGGGTCACGAGCAGTACTTC. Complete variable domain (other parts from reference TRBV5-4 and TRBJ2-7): ETGVTQSPTHLIKTRGQQVTLRCSSQSGHNTVSWYQQALGQGPQFIFQYYREEENGRGNFPPRFSGLQFPNYSSELNVNALELDDSALYLCASSPTGGHEQYFGPGTRLTVT.